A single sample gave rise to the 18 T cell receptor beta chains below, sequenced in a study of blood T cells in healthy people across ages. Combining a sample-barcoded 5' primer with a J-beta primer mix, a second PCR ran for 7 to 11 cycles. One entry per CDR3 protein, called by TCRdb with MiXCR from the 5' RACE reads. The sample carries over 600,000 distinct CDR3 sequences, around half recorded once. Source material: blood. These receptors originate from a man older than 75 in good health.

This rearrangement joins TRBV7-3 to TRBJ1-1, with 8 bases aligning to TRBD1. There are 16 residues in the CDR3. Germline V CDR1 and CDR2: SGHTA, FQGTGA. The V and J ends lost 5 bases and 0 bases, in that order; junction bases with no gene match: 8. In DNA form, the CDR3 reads TGTGCCAGCAGCGCGGGACAGGCAAGCATGAACACTGAAGCTTTCTTT. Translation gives CASSAGQASMNTEAFF.

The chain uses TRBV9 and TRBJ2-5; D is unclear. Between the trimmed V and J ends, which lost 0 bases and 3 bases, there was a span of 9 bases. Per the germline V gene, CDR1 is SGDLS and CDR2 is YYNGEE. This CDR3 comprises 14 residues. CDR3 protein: CASSVGTNEETQYF. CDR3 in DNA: TGTGCCAGCAGCGTAGGGACCAACGAAGAGACCCAGTACTTC.

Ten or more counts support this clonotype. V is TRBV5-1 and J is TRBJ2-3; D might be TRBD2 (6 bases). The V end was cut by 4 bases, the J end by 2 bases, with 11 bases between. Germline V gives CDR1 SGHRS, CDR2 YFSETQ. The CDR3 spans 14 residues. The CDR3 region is CASSLGGFTDTQYF. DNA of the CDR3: TGCGCCAGCAGCCTGGGGGGATTCACAGATACGCAGTATTTT.

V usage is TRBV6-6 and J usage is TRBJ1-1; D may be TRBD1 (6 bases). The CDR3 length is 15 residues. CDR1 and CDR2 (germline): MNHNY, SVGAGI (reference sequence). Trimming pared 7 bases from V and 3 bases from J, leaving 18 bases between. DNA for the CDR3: TGTGCCAGCACCGAAACGGGGGCGCGGGACACTGAAGCTTTCTTT. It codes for CASTETGARDTEAFF.

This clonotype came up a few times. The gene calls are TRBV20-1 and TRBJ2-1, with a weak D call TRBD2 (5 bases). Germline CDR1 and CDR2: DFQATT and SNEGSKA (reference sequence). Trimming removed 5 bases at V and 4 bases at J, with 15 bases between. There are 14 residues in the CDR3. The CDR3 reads CSAGVGGRYNEQFF. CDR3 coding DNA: TGCAGTGCTGGGGTGGGCGGGCGGTACAATGAGCAGTTCTTC.

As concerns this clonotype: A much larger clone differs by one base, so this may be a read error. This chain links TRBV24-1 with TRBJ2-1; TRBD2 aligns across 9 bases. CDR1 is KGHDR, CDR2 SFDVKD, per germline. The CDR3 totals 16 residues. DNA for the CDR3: TGTGCCGCCAGTGCCTCGGGCCTAGCGGGGCACAATGAGCAGTTCTTC. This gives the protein CAASASGLAGHNEQFF.

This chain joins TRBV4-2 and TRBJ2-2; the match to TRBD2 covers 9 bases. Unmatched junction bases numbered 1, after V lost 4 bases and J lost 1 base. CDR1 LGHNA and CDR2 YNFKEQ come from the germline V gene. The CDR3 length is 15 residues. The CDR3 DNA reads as TGTGCCAGCAGCCCACTAGCGGGGAACACCGGGGAGCTGTTTTTT. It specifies CASSPLAGNTGELFF.

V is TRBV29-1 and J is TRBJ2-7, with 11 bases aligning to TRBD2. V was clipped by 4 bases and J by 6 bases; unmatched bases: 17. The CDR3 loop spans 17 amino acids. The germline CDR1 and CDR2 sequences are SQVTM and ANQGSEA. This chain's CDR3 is CSVGGGLSGRAGFEQYF. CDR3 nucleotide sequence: TGCAGCGTTGGCGGGGGCCTTAGCGGGAGGGCCGGTTTCGAGCAGTACTTC.

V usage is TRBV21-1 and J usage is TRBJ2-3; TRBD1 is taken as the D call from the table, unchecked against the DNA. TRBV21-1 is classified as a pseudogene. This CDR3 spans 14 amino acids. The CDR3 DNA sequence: TGTGCCAGCACCCTTGGGACAGACACAGATACGCAGTATTTT. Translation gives CASTLGTDTDTQYF.

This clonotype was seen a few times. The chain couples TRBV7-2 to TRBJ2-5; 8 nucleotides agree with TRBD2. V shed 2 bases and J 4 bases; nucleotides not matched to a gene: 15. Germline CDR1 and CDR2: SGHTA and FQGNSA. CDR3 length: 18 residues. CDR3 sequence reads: CASSLTSGAAGVGETQYF. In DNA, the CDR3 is TGTGCCAGCAGCTTAACTTCGGGGGCAGCGGGAGTTGGAGAGACCCAGTACTTC. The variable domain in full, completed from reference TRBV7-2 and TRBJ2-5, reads GAGVSQSPSNKVTEKGKDVELRCDPISGHTALYWYRQSLGQGLEFLIYFQGNSAPDKSGLPSDRFSAERTGGSVSTLTIQRTQQEDSAVYLCASSLTSGAAGVGETQYFGPGTRLLVL.

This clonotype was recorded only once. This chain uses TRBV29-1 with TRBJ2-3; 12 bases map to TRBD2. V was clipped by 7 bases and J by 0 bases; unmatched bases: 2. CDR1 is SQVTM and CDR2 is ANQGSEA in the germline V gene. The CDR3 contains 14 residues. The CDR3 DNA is TGCAGCGGAGGACTAGCGGGGAGCACAGATACGCAGTATTTT. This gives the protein CSGGLAGSTDTQYF.

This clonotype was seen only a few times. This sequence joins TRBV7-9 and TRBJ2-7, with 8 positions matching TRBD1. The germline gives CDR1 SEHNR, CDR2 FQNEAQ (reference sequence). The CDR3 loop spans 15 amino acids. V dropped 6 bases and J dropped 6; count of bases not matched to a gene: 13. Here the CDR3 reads CASSLTLDRVGEQYF. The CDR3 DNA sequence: TGTGCCAGCAGTCTAACGCTGGACAGGGTTGGCGAGCAGTACTTC. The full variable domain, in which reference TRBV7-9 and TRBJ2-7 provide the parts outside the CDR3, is DTGVSQNPRHKITKRGQNVTFRCDPISEHNRLYWYRQTLGQGPEFLTYFQNEAQLEKSRLLSDRFSAERPKGSFSTLEIQRTEQGDSAMYLCASSLTLDRVGEQYFGPGTRLTVT.

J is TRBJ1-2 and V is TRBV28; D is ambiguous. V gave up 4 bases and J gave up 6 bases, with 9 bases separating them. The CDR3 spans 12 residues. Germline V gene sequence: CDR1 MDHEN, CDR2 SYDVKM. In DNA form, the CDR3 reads TGTGCCAGCAGTTGGAAAAGCCATGGCTACACCTTC. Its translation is CASSWKSHGYTF.

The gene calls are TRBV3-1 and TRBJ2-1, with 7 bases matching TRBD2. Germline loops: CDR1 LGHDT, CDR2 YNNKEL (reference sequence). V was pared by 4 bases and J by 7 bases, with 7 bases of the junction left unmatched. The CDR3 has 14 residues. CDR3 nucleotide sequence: TGTGCCAGCAGCCTAAGACTAGCAAAAAATGAGCAGTTCTTC. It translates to CASSLRLAKNEQFF.

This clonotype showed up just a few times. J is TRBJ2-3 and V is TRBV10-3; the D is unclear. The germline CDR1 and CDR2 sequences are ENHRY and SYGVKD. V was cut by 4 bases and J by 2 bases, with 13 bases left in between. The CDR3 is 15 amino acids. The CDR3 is CAISVGLQDTDTQYF. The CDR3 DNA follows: TGTGCCATCAGTGTGGGGTTACAAGACACAGATACGCAGTATTTT.

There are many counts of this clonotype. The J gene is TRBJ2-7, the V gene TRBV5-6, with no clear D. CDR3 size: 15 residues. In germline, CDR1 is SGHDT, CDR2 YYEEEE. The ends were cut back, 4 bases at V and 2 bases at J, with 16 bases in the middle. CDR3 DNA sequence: TGTGCCAGCAGCCTAATGACACGGGCCCCCTACGAGCAGTACTTC. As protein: CASSLMTRAPYEQYF. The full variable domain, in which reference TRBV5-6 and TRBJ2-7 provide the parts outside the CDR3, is DAGVTQSPTHLIKTRGQQVTLRCSPKSGHDTVSWYQQALGQGPQFIFQYYEEEERQRGNFPDRFSGHQFPNYSSELNVNALLLGDSALYLCASSLMTRAPYEQYFGPGTRLTVT.

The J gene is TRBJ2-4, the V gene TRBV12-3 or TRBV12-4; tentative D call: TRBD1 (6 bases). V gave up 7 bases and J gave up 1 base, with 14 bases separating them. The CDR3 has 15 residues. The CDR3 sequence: CASKSTGAAKNIQYF. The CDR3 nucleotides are TGTGCCAGCAAATCGACAGGAGCGGCCAAAAACATTCAGTACTTC.

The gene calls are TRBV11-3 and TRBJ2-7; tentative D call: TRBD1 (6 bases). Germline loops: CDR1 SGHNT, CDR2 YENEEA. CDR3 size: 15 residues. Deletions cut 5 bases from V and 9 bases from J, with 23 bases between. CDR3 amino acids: CASSQTGNLNDRQYF. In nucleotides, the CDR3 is TGTGCCAGCAGCCAGACAGGAAACCTCAACGACAGGCAGTACTTC.